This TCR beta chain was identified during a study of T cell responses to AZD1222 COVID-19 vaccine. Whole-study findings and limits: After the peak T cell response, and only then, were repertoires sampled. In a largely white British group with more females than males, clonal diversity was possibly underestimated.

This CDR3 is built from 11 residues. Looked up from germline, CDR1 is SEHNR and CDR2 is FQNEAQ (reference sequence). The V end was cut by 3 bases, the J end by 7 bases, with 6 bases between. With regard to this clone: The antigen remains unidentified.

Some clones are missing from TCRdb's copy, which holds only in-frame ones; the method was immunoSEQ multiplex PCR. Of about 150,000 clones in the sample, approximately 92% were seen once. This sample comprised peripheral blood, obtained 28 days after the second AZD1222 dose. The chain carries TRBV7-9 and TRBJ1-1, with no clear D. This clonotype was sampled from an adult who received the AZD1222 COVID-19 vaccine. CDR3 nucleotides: TGTGCCAGCAGCTTCCCGGGTGAAGCTTTCTTT. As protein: CASSFPGEAFF.